The text below deals with one TCR beta chain. The sample belongs to a study of blood T cell repertoires in COVID-19. In the study overall: The origin of the acute and convalescent COVID-19 samples was the United States, Italy and Spain. Nucleic acid was either cDNA or gDNA, and it came from T cells, B-cell-depleted T cells, or PBMCs.

Authors' methods: Amplifying reference gene primers gave estimates of nucleated cell counts. The method was immunoSEQ multiplex PCR; TCRdb's version includes in-frame clones alone and lacks a portion of them. D and trimming come from the DNA, and the V and J calls and clone size come from that table. The repertoire holds 95,000 to 120,000 clones, with 70% to 90% as singletons. The sample taken for sequencing was peripheral blood. This clonotype was sampled from a woman in her seventies who had recovered from COVID-19.

CDR3 sequence reads: CASRGGLAGVDADTQYF. CDR3 nucleotide sequence: TGTGCCAGCAGAGGTGGACTAGCGGGAGTAGACGCAGATACGCAGTATTTT. The J gene is TRBJ2-3, the V gene TRBV5-4; 13 bases map to TRBD2. Germline V gene lookup returns CDR1 SGHNT and CDR2 YYREEE (reference sequence). The ends lost 5 bases at V and 4 bases at J; junction bases unmatched: 10. This CDR3 spans 17 amino acids.